The clone carrying this TCR beta chain was observed at least ten times. Its matching antigen is unknown. Germline V CDR1 and CDR2: SGHAT, FQNNGV. Trimming removed 3 bases from V and 6 bases from J; junction bases left unmatched: 14. The CDR3 length is 18 residues. The data originate from a study of T cells after yellow fever vaccination. Study-wide context: SMART-Seq v4 Ultra Low Input handled preparation of low-cell-number fractions. Whole-study results and caveats: The secondary response showed a weaker magnitude and a faster peak, day 5 versus 15. Reappearance after the booster was observed for most primary-vaccination clones (96% CD4, over 75% CD8).

UMIs and a universal primer site were added when TCR cDNA was made by 5'RACE template switching. TCRdb re-called the 5' RACE reads through MiXCR, storing one row per CDR3 protein. The sample lists fewer than 400,000 distinct CDR3 sequences, under 7.5% seen once, with about 15% in the top ten. This chain links TRBV11-2 with TRBJ2-3; 11 bases map to TRBD2. The sample was PBMCs, taken 5 days after the yellow fever booster vaccination. The TCR comes from a young man who received the YFV17D yellow fever vaccine. CDR3 region: CASSFLALAGERWDTQYF. CDR3 bases: TGTGCCAGCAGCTTTCTGGCACTAGCGGGAGAAAGGTGGGATACGCAGTATTTT.